This entry is about one TCR beta chain. The data stem from a study of blood T cells in healthy people across ages. Primed by a sample-barcoded 5' primer and a J-beta primer mix, a second PCR proceeded for 7 to 11 cycles. From the 5' RACE reads, TCRdb called clonotypes with MiXCR, one entry per CDR3 protein. This sample yields hundreds of thousands of distinct CDR3 sequences, of which 45% to 70% are seen a single time; roughly 24% belongs to the top ten. V gave up 7 bases and J gave up 4 bases; unmatched junction bases: 8. The CDR3 length is 15 residues. The germline CDR1 and CDR2 sequences are MNHNY and SVGAGI (reference sequence).

The chain uses TRBV6-6 and TRBJ2-5; 11 nucleotides align to TRBD1. The source material was blood. The TCR comes from a man in his forties or fifties in good health. This CDR3 reads CASTTPGTGGETQYF. The CDR3 bases are TGTGCCAGCACAACCCCCGGGACAGGGGGAGAGACCCAGTACTTC.